The TCR beta chain under discussion was sequenced for a study of patients and donors after allogeneic stem cell transplantation. Ten or more counts support this clonotype. Each CDR3 protein gets one entry after TCRdb re-called the RT-PCR reads with MiXCR. The sample gives hundreds of thousands of distinct CDR3 sequences, more than 15% of which show up once; roughly 7% is in the top ten. V lost 7 bases, J lost 11 bases, and 14 bases lay in between. The CDR3 is made up of 11 amino acids. This sequence joins TRBV12-3 or TRBV12-4 and TRBJ1-1; D possibly corresponds to TRBD1 (6 bases). The sample consisted of blood, either unsorted or a sorted T cell fraction (not recorded which). This receptor was obtained from a human donor who was either an allogeneic HSCT recipient or a stem cell or donor lymphocyte infusion donor (not recorded which). It is not recorded whose cells these are; they may come from a transplant donor. The CDR3 here is CASTKGGLAFF. The CDR3, as DNA: TGTGCCAGCACCAAAGGGGGGTTGGCTTTCTTT.